This paragraph covers one TCR beta chain sequence. Its target is unknown. These data come from a study of T-cell reconstitution after alpha-beta-depleted transplantation in children. Whole-study findings and limits: A year post-transplant, T-cell counts and diversity derived mostly from newly produced T cells. In patients about two months after transplant, alpha-beta T cells reportedly arose from several hundred expanded graft clones.

Per germline, CDR1 SNHLY and CDR2 FYNNEI. J lost 7 bases, V lost 2 bases, and 3 bases had no gene match. The CDR3 contains 15 residues. Library preparation (for TCRbeta) was performed with unique molecular identifiers. TCRdb recomputed calls from the PCR reads with MiXCR, one row per CDR3 protein. The sample includes 500,000 or so distinct CDR3 sequences, over 9.5% seen only once; the top ten take 12% to 15%. The sample was PBMCs, mostly from graft donor cells, taken 180 days after TCRalphabeta/CD19-depleted stem cell transplant. This chain uses TRBV2 with TRBJ2-2, with 11 bases identical to TRBD1. This receptor was obtained from a female patient aged 2-10 years who had a stem cell transplant for aplastic anemia, so the T cells may come from the graft donor. CDR3 sequence: CASSEPGQGVGELFF. CDR3 sequence (DNA): TGTGCCAGCAGTGAACCGGGACAGGGGGTCGGGGAGCTGTTTTTT.